This T cell receptor (beta chain) was found in a study of blood T cell repertoires in COVID-19. Repertoires were generated with immunoSEQ multiplex PCR, while TCRdb's copy carries only in-frame clones and drops some. The table lists 300,000 to 450,000 clones, around 87% of them singletons. The germline gives CDR1 MNHEY, CDR2 SVGAGI. This CDR3 contains 15 residues. J was trimmed by 1 base and V by 8 bases; bases with no gene match: 1. The receptor was derived from a woman aged 55-69 years with COVID-19, enrolled during active disease. The sample was peripheral blood. The genes are TRBV6-5 and TRBJ2-3; 15 positions match TRBD2. The CDR3 loop reads CASRTSGGGTDTQYF. CDR3 bases: TGTGCCAGCCGGACTAGCGGGGGGGGCACAGATACGCAGTATTTT.